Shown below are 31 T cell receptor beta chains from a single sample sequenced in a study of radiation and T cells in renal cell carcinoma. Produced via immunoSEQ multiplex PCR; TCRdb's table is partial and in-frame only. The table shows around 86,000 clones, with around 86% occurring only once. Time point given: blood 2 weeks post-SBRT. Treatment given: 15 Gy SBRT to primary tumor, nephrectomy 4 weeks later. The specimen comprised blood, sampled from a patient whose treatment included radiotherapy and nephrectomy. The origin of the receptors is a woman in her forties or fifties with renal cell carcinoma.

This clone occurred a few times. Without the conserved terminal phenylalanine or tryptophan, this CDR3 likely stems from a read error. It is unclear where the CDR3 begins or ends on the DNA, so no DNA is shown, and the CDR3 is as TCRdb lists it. CDR3: CASSEAATGSHL. The genes are TRBV2 and TRBJ1-6; the table's D call, TRBD1, has no DNA check behind it. Inclusive of both ends, the CDR3 amounts to 12 amino acids. The V gene's germline CDR1 is SNHLY and CDR2 FYNNEI.

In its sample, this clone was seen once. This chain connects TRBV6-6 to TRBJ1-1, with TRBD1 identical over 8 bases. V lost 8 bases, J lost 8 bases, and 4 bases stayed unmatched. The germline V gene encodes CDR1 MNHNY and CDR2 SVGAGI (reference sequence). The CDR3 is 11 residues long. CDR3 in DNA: TGTGCCAGCCACCGGACAGGGGAAGCTTTCTTT. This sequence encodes CASHRTGEAFF.

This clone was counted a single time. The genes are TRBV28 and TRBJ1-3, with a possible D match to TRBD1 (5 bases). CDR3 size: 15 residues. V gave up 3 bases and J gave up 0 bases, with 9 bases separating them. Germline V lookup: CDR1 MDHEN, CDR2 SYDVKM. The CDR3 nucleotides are TGTGCCAGCAGTTTGGGGCCCAGCTCTGGAAACACCATATATTTT. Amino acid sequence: CASSLGPSSGNTIYF.

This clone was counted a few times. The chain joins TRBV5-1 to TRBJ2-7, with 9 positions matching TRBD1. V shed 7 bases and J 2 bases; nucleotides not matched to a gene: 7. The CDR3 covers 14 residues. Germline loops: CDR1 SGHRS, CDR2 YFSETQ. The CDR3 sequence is CASASGTGPYEQYF. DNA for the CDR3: TGCGCCAGCGCCTCCGGGACAGGGCCCTACGAGCAGTACTTC.

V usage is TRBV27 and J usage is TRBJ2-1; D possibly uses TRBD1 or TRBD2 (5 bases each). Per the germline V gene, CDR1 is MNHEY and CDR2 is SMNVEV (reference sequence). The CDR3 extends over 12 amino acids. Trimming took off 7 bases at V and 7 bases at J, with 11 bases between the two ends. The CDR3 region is CASNFGTNEQFF. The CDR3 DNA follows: TGTGCCAGCAACTTCGGGACGAATGAGCAGTTCTTC.

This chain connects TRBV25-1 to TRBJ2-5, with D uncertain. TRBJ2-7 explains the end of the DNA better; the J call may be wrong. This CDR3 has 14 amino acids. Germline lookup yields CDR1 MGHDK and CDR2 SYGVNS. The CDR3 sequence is CASSESGSLYEQYF. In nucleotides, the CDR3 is TGTGCCAGCAGTGAATCGGGCAGTCTCTACGAGCAGTACTTC.

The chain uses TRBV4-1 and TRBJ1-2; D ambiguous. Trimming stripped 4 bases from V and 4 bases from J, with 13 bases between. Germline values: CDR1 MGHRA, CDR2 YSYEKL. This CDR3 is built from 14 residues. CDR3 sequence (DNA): TGCGCCAGCAGCCCCTCAGGTCAGGTCTATGGCTACACCTTC. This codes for CASSPSGQVYGYTF.

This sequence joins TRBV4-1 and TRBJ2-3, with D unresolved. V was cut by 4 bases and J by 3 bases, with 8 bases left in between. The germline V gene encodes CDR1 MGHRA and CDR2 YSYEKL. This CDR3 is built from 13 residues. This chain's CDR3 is CASSLIQTDTQYF. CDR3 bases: TGCGCCAGCAGCCTAATCCAAACAGATACGCAGTATTTT.

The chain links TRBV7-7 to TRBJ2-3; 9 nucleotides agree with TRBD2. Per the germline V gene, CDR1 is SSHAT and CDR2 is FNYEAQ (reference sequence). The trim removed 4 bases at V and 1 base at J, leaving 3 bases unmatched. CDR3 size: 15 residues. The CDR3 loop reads CASSWTSDGTDTQYF. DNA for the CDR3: TGTGCCAGCAGCTGGACTAGCGATGGCACAGATACGCAGTATTTT.

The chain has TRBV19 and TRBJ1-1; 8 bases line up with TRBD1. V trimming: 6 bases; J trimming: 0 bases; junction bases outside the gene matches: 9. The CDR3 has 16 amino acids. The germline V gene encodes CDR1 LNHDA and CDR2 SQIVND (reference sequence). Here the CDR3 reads CASSSRKTGVNTEAFF. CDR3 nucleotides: TGTGCCAGTAGCTCTAGAAAGACAGGGGTGAACACTGAAGCTTTCTTT. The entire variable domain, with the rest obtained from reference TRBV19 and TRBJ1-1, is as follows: DGGITQSPKYLFRKEGQNVTLSCEQNLNHDAMYWYRQDPGQGLRLIYYSQIVNDFQKGDIAEGYSVSREKKESFPLTVTSAQKNPTAFYLCASSSRKTGVNTEAFFGQGTRLTVV.

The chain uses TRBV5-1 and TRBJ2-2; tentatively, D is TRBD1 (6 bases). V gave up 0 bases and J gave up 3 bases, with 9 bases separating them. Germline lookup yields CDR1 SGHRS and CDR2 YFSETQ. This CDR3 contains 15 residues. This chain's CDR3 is CASSLDRADTGELFF. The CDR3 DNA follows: TGCGCCAGCAGCTTGGACAGGGCGGACACCGGGGAGCTGTTTTTT.

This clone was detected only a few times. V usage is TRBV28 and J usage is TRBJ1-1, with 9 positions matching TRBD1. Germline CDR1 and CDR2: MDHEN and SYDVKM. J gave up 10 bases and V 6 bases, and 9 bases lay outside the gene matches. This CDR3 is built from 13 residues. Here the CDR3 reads CASRTLQGALAFF. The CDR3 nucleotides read TGTGCCAGCAGAACTCTACAGGGGGCGTTAGCTTTCTTT.

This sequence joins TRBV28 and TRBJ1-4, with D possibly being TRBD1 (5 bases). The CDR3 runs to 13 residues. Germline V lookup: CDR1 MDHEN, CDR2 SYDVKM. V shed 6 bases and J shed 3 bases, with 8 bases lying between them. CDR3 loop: CASRGPANEKLFF. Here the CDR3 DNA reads TGTGCCAGCAGGGGGCCAGCTAATGAAAAACTGTTTTTT.

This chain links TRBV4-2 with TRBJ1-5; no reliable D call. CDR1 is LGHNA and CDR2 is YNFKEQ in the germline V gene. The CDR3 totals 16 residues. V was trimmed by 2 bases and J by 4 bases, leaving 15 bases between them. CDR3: CASSQPSGDENQPQHF. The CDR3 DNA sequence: TGTGCCAGCAGCCAACCCAGCGGGGATGAAAATCAGCCCCAGCATTTT.

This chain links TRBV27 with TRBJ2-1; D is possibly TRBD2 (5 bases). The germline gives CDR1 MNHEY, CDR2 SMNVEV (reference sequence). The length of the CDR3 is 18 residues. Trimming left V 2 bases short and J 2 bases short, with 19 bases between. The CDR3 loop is CASSLVRGEAGAYNEQFF. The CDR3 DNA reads TGTGCCAGCAGTTTAGTACGGGGAGAAGCTGGGGCCTACAATGAGCAGTTCTTC.

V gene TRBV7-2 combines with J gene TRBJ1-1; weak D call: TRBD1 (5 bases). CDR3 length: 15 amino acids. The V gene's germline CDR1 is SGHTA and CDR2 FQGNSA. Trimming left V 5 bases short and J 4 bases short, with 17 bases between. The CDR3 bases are TGTGCCAGCAGCGAAAGAATTCTAAGGGGCACTGAAGCTTTCTTT. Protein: CASSERILRGTEAFF.

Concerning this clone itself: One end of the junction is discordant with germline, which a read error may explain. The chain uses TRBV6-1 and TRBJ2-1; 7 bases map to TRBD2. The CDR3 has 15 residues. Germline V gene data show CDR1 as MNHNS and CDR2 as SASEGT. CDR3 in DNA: TGTGCCAGCAGGGAAGCGGGGATGAACTACAATGAGCAGTTCTTC. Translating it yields CASREAGMNYNEQFF.

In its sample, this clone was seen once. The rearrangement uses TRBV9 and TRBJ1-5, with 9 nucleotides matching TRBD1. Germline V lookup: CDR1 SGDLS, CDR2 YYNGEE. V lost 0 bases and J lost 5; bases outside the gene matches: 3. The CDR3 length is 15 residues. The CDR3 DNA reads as TGTGCCAGCAGCGTAGCGGGGACAGGGTATCAGCCCCAGCATTTT. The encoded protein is CASSVAGTGYQPQHF.

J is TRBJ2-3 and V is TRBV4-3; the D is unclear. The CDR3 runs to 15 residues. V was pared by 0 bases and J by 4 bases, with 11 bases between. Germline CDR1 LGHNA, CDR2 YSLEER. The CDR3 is CASSQDMARADTQYF. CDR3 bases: TGCGCCAGCAGCCAAGATATGGCTCGGGCAGATACGCAGTATTTT.

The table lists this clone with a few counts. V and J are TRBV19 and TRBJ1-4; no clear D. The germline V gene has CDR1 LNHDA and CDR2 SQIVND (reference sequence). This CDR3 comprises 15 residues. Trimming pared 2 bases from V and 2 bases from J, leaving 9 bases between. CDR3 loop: CASSIRSATNEKLFF. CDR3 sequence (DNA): TGTGCCAGTAGTATACGCTCCGCGACTAATGAAAAACTGTTTTTT.

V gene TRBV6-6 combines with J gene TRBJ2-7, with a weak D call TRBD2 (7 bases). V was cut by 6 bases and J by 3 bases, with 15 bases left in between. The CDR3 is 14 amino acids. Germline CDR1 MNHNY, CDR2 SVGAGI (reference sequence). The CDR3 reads CASSFGGQGYEQYF. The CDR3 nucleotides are TGTGCCAGCAGCTTCGGGGGGCAAGGCTACGAGCAGTACTTC.

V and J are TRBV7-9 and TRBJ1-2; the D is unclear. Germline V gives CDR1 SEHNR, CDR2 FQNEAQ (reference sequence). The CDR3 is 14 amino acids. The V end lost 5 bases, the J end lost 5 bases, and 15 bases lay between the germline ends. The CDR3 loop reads CASSPRDSLYGYTF. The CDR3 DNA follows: TGTGCCAGCAGCCCCCGGGATTCGCTTTATGGCTACACCTTC.

CDR3 sequence: CASSDRDTQYF. The DNA for the CDR3 is TGCGCCAGCAGTGACCGAGATACGCAGTATTTT. The V call is TRBV10-1, the J call TRBJ2-3; D is undetermined. Deletions cut 3 bases from V and 5 bases from J, with 3 bases between. CDR1 and CDR2 from the germline V gene are WNHNN and SYGVQD (reference sequence). The length of the CDR3 is 11 residues.

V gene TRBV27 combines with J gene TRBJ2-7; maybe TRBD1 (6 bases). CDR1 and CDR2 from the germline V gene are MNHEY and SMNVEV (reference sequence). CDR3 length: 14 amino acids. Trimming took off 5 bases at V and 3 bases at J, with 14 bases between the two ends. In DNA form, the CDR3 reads TGTGCCAGCAGTAAAGGGACATTTCTCTACGAGCAGTACTTC. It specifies CASSKGTFLYEQYF.

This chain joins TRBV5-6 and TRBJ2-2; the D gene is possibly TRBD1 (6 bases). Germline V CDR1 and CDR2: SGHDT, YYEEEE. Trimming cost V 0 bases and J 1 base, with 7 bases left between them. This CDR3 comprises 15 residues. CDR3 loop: CASSLGGGNTGELFF. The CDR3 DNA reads TGTGCCAGCAGCTTGGGAGGGGGGAACACCGGGGAGCTGTTTTTT.

Written as DNA, the CDR3 is TGTGCCAGCGGACTAGCGGGGGCTTACAATGAGCAGTTCTTC. It codes for CASGLAGAYNEQFF. The chain is built from TRBV6-1 and TRBJ2-1, with TRBD2 matching 13 bases. The junction had 2 bases not matched to a gene; V was cut back by 8 bases and J by 4 bases. The CDR3 has 14 amino acids. Germline CDR1 and CDR2: MNHNS and SASEGT.

CDR3 bases: TGCGCCAGCGGGACGACTCCCTCCGGGGGCAATGAGCAGTTCTTC. Translating it yields CASGTTPSGGNEQFF. The rearrangement links TRBV5-1 to TRBJ2-1; the D gene is possibly TRBD2 (6 bases). The CDR3 has 15 amino acids. Trimming removed 7 bases from V and 6 bases from J, with 20 bases in between. Germline assignment: CDR1 SGHRS and CDR2 YFSETQ.

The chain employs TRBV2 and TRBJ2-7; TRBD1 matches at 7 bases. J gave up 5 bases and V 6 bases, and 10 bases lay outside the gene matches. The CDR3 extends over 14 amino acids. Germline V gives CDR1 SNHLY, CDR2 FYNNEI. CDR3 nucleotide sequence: TGTGCCAGCAGACCGGGACAGATCCCCGACGAGCAGTACTTC. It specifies CASRPGQIPDEQYF.

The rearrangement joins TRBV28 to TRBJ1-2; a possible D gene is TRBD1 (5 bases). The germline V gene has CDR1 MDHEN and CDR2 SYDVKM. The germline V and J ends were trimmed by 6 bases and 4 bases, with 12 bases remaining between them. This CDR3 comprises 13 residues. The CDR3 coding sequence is TGTGCCAGCAGCCTGGGACGGAGCTATGGCTACACCTTC. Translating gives CASSLGRSYGYTF.

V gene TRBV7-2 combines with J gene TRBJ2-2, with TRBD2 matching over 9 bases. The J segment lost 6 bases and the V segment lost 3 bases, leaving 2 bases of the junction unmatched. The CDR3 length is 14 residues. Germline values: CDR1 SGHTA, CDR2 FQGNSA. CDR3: CASSLTSGPGELFF. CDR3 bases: TGTGCCAGCAGCTTGACTAGCGGACCCGGGGAGCTGTTTTTT.

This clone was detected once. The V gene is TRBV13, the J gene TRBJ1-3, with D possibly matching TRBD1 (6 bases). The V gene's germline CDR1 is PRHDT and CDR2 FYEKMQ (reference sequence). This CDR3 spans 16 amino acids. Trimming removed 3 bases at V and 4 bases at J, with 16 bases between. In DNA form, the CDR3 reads TGTGCCAGCAGCTTGGGCAGGGGTCTTCTCGGAAACACCATATATTTT. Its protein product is CASSLGRGLLGNTIYF.